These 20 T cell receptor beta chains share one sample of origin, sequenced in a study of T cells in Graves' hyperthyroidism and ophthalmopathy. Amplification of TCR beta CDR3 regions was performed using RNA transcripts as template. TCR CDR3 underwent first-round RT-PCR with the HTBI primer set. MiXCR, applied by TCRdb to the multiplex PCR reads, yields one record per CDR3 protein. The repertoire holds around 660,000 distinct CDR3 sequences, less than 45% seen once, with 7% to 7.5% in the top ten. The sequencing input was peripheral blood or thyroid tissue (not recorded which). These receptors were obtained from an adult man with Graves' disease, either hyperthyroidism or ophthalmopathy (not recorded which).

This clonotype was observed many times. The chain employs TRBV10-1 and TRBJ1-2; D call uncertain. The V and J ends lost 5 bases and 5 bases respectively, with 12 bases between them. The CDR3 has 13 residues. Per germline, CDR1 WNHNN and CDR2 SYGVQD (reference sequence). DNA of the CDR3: TGCGCCAGCAGTCCCCACGATGGTTATGGCTACACCTTC. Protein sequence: CASSPHDGYGYTF.

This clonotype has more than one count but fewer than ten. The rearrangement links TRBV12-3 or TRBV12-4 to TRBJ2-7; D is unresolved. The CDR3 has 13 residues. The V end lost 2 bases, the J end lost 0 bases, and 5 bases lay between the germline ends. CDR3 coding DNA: TGTGCCAGCAGTTTATGGGTCTCCTACGAGCAGTACTTC. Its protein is CASSLWVSYEQYF.

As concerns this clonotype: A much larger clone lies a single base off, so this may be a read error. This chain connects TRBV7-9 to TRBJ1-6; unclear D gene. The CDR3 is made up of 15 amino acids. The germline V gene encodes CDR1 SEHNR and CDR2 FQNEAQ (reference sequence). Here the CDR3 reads CSSSRDGPRNSPLHF. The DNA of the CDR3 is TGTTCCAGCAGCCGCGACGGGCCTCGGAATTCACCCCTCCACTTT. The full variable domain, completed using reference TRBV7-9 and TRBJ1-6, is DTGVSQNPRHKITKRGQNVTFRCDPISEHNRLYWYRQTLGQGPEFLTYFQNEAQLEKSRLLSDRFSAERPKGSFSTLEIQRTEQGDSAMYLCSSSRDGPRNSPLHFGNGTRLTVT.

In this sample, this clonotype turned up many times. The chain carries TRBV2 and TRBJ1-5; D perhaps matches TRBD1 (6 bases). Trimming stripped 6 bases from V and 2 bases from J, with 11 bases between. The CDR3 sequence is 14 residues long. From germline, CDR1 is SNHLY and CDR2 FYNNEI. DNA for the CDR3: TGTGCCAGCAGACAGGGTCTGCGCAATCAGCCCCAGCATTTT. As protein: CASRQGLRNQPQHF.

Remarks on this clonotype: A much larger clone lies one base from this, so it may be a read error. In nucleotides, the CDR3 is TGTGCCAGCAGCCCCGGACATCCCTTTGAGGCCCAGTACTTC. Protein: CASSPGHPFEAQYF. The chain employs TRBV11-2 and TRBJ2-5; tentatively, D is TRBD1 (5 bases). V was pared by 5 bases and J by 9 bases, with 19 bases between. Germline CDR1 and CDR2: SGHAT and FQNNGV. The CDR3 is 14 amino acids.

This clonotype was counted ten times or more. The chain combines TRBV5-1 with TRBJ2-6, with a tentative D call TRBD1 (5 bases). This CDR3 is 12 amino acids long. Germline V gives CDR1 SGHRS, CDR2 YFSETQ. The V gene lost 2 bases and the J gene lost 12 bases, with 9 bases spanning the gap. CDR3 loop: CASSLTGSVLTF. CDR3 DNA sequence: TGCGCCAGCAGCTTAACAGGATCCGTCCTGACTTTC.

CDR3 residues: CASSHPQKQPQHF. The CDR3 DNA sequence: TGTGCCAGCAGCCATCCTCAGAAACAGCCCCAGCATTTT. This chain joins TRBV12-3 or TRBV12-4 and TRBJ1-5; no clear D. The CDR3 runs to 13 residues. V dropped 6 bases and J dropped 7 bases, with 13 bases sitting between them.

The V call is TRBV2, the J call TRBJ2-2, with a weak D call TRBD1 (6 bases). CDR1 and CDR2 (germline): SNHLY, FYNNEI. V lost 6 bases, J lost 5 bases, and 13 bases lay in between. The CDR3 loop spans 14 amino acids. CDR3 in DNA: TGTGCCAGCAGCCAACAGGGAAAGACCGGGGAGCTGTTTTTT. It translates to CASSQQGKTGELFF.

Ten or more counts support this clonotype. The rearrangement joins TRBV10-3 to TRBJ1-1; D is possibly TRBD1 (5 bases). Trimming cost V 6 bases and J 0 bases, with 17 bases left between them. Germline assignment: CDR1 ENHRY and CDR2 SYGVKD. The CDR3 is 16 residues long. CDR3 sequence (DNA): TGTGCCATCAGCGAGGCAGGGTCCCCAATGAACACTGAAGCTTTCTTT. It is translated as CAISEAGSPMNTEAFF.

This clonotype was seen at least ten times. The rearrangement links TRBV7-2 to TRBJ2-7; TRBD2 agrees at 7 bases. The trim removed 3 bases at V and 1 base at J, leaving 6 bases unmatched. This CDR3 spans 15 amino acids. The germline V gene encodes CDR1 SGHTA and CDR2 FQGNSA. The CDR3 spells CASSFGGSLSYEQYF. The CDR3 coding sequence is TGTGCCAGCAGCTTCGGCGGGAGCCTATCCTACGAGCAGTACTTC.

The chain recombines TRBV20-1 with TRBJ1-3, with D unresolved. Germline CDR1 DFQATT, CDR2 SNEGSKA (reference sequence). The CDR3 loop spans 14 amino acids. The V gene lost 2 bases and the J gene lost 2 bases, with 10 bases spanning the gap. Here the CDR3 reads CSARSSGAGNTIYF. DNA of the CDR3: TGCAGTGCTAGATCCTCGGGTGCTGGAAACACCATATATTTT.

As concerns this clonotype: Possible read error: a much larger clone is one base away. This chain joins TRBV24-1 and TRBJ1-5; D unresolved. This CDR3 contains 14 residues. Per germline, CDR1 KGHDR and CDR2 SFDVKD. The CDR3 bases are TGTGCCACCAGTGATTGGGGTAGGGATCAGCCCCGGCATTTT. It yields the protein CATSDWGRDQPRHF.

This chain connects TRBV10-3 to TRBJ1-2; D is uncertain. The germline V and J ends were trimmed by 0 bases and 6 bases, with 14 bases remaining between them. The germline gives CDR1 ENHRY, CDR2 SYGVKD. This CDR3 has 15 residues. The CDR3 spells CAISESKGPGHGYTF. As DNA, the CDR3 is TGTGCCATCAGTGAGTCTAAAGGCCCTGGCCATGGCTACACCTTC.

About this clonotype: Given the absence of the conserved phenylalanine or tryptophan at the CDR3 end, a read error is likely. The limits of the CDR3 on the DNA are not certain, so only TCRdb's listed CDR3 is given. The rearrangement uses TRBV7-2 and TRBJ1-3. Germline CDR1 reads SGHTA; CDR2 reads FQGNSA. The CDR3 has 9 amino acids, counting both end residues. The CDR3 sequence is CASSLTSGT.

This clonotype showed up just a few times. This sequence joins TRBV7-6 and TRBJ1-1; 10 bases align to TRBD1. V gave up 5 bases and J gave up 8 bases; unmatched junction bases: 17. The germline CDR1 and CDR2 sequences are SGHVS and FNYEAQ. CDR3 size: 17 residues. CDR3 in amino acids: CASSASGTGVLGAEAFF. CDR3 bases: TGTGCCAGCAGCGCTTCCGGGACAGGGGTTCTCGGCGCAGAAGCTTTCTTT.

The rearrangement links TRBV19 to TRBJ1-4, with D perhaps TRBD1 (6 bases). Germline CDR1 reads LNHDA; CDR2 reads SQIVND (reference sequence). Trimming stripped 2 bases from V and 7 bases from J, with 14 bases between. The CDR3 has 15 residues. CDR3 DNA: TGTGCCAGTAGTATAACGGGGGGCGTCGGTGAAAAACTGTTTTTT. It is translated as CASSITGGVGEKLFF.

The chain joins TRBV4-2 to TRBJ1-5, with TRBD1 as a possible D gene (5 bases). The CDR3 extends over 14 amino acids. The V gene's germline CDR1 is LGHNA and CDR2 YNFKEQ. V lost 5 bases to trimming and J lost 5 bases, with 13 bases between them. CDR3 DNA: TGTGCCAGCAGCAAGGGGTGGGGCGATCAGCCCCAGCATTTT. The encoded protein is CASSKGWGDQPQHF.

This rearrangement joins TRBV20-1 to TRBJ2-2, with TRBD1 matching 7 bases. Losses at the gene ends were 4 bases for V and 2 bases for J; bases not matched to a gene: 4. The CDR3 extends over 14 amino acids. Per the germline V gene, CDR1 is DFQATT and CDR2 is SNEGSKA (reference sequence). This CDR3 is CSAKGGVNTGELFF. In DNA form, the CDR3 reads TGCAGTGCTAAAGGGGGCGTAAACACCGGGGAGCTGTTTTTT.

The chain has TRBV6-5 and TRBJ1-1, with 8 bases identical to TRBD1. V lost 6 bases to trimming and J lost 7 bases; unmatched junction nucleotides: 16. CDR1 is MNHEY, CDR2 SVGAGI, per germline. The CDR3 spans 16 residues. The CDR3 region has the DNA TGTGCCAGCAGCCCGATAACCGGGACAGGAGATTTTGAAGCTTTCTTT. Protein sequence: CASSPITGTGDFEAFF.

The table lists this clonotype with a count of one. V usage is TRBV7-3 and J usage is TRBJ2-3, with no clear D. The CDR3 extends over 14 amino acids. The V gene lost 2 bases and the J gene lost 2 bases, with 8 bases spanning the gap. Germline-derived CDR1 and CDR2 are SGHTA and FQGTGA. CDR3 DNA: TGTGCCAGCAGCTTAGGGCGGAACACAGATACGCAGTATTTT. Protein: CASSLGRNTDTQYF.